This passage covers 26 T cell receptor beta chains from one sample sequenced in a study of cytomegalovirus exposure and HLA in healthy donors. The PCR made use of 60 Vbeta and 13 Jbeta primers. The method was immunoSEQ multiplex PCR; TCRdb's version includes in-frame clones alone and lacks a portion of them. The sample includes 100,000 to 150,000 clones, more than 60% of them seen just once. Sample: PBMCs. The receptors derive from a man aged 18-30 years in good health and CMV-seronegative.

This sequence joins TRBV6-6 and TRBJ1-4; tentatively, D is TRBD1 (5 bases). V dropped 6 bases and J dropped 7 bases, with 15 bases sitting between them. Per the germline V gene, CDR1 is MNHNY and CDR2 is SVGAGI (reference sequence). The CDR3 sequence is 14 residues long. The CDR3 DNA sequence: TGTGCCAGCAGGCCACAGGCCCCTGGTGAAAAACTGTTTTTT. This sequence encodes CASRPQAPGEKLFF.

V and J are TRBV5-1 and TRBJ1-6, with TRBD1 identical over 8 bases. From germline, CDR1 is SGHRS and CDR2 YFSETQ. There are 16 residues in the CDR3. Trimming cost V 2 bases and J 7 bases; bases outside gene matches: 8. CDR3 sequence reads: CASSFWARDRNSPLHF. CDR3 sequence (DNA): TGCGCCAGCAGCTTCTGGGCCCGGGACAGGAATTCACCCCTCCACTTT.

The rearrangement links TRBV28 to TRBJ2-2; 7 bases match TRBD1. Germline CDR1 is MDHEN and CDR2 is SYDVKM. This CDR3 comprises 14 residues. The J segment lost 6 bases and the V segment lost 11 bases, leaving 12 bases of the junction unmatched. The CDR3 region has the DNA TGTGCCTCCCTCAAGGGGGCGCGGGCCGGGGAGCTGTTTTTT. Protein sequence: CASLKGARAGELFF.

The V call is TRBV4-2, the J call TRBJ1-1; 7 nucleotides line up with TRBD1. Germline V gene sequence: CDR1 LGHNA, CDR2 YNFKEQ. The trim removed 2 bases at V and 13 bases at J, leaving 13 bases unmatched. The CDR3 length is 14 residues. As DNA, the CDR3 is TGTGCCAGCAGCCAATGGACCGGGGACAGCCTAAATTTCTTT. Its translation: CASSQWTGDSLNFF.

CDR3 region: CASRSVESNQPQHF. CDR3 DNA sequence: TGTGCCAGCAGATCGGTAGAAAGCAATCAGCCCCAGCATTTT. The rearrangement uses TRBV28 and TRBJ1-5, with D uncertain. Between the trimmed V and J ends, which lost 6 bases and 1 base, there was a span of 10 bases. This CDR3 contains 14 residues. Germline V gene sequence: CDR1 MDHEN, CDR2 SYDVKM.

The chain recombines TRBV7-9 with TRBJ1-1; 10 nucleotides agree with TRBD1. The V gene end was trimmed by 5 bases and the J gene end by 5 bases; junction bases not matched to a gene: 5. This CDR3 spans 14 amino acids. Per germline, CDR1 SEHNR and CDR2 FQNEAQ (reference sequence). In DNA form, the CDR3 reads TGTGCCAGCAGCCCCGGACAGGGGGGGACTGAAGCTTTCTTT. Translated, it gives CASSPGQGGTEAFF.

In its sample, this clone was seen a few times. This chain uses TRBV15 with TRBJ2-2; 9 nucleotides align to TRBD2. V was pared by 1 base and J by 7 bases, with 10 bases of the junction left unmatched. Germline V gene sequence: CDR1 LNHNV, CDR2 YYDKDF (reference sequence). CDR3 length: 17 amino acids. The chain's CDR3 is CATSRGSSGGPGGELFF. For the CDR3, the DNA is TGTGCCACCAGCAGAGGATCGAGCGGGGGGCCCGGCGGGGAGCTGTTTTTT. The full variable domain, with the rest looked up from reference TRBV15 and TRBJ2-2, is DAMVIQNPRYQVTQFGKPVTLSCSQTLNHNVMYWYQQKSSQAPKLLFHYYDKDFNNEADTPDNFQSRRPNTSFCFLDIRSPGLGDTAMYLCATSRGSSGGPGGELFFGEGSRLTVL.

The rearrangement joins TRBV6-6 to TRBJ2-5, with 9 bases aligning to TRBD1. TRBJ2-7 explains the end of the DNA better; the J call may be wrong. Per the germline V gene, CDR1 is MNHNY and CDR2 is SVGAGI (reference sequence). The CDR3 has 14 amino acids. CDR3: CASRTGTGLYEQYF. CDR3 nucleotides: TGTGCCAGCAGGACCGGGACAGGGTTATACGAGCAGTACTTC.

The chain joins TRBV28 to TRBJ2-7; 7 positions agree with TRBD1. Looked up from germline, CDR1 is MDHEN and CDR2 is SYDVKM. The CDR3 contains 18 residues. The ends lost 0 bases at V and 3 bases at J; junction bases unmatched: 14. The CDR3 is CASSLWERRQGRNYEQYF. In nucleotides, the CDR3 is TGTGCCAGCAGTTTATGGGAACGAAGACAGGGTCGTAACTACGAGCAGTACTTC.

The genes are TRBV16 and TRBJ1-3, with D perhaps matching TRBD1 (5 bases). Germline V CDR1 and CDR2: KGHSY, FQNENV. V was shortened by 2 bases and J by 2 bases, with 7 bases between the two germline ends. CDR3 size: 14 residues. CDR3 nucleotide sequence: TGTGCCAGCAGCCAACAGGGTCCTGGAAACACCATATATTTT. As protein: CASSQQGPGNTIYF.

The chain uses TRBV25-1 and TRBJ2-2; D uncertain. V was pared by 1 base and J by 5 bases, with 5 bases between. CDR1 is MGHDK, CDR2 SYGVNS, per germline. The CDR3 covers 13 residues. CDR3: CASSELQTGELFF. As DNA, the CDR3 is TGTGCCAGCAGTGAATTACAGACCGGGGAGCTGTTTTTT.

This clone was counted a few times. This chain uses TRBV5-1 with TRBJ1-1; possibly TRBD1 for D (6 bases). CDR3 length: 15 residues. Germline V gene sequence: CDR1 SGHRS, CDR2 YFSETQ. Trimming removed 2 bases at V and 1 base at J, with 12 bases between. As DNA, the CDR3 is TGCGCCAGCAGCTTTCAGGGGCCTACGAACACTGAAGCTTTCTTT. Translating it yields CASSFQGPTNTEAFF.

V and J are TRBV5-4 and TRBJ2-3; 11 nucleotides align to TRBD2. Germline CDR1 is SGHNT and CDR2 is YYREEE (reference sequence). There are 16 residues in the CDR3. Germline trimming cut 0 bases from V and 0 bases from J; bases unmatched to any gene: 0. The CDR3 protein is CASSLGLAGSTDTQYF. The CDR3 nucleotides read TGTGCCAGCAGCTTGGGACTAGCGGGGAGCACAGATACGCAGTATTTT.

This clone was picked up one time. This chain links TRBV28 with TRBJ2-3; 8 nucleotides align to TRBD2. CDR1 and CDR2 (germline): MDHEN, SYDVKM. This CDR3 spans 16 amino acids. V lost 5 bases, J lost 1 base, and 8 bases stayed unmatched. CDR3: CASSSPFGGGTDTQYF. The CDR3 DNA is TGTGCCAGCAGTAGCCCTTTCGGGGGGGGCACAGATACGCAGTATTTT. Based on the CDR3 plus reference TRBV28 and TRBJ2-3, the full variable domain is DVKVTQSSRYLVKRTGEKVFLECVQDMDHENMFWYRQDPGLGLRLIYFSYDVKMKEKGDIPEGYSVSREKKERFSLILESASTNQTSMYLCASSSPFGGGTDTQYFGPGTRLTVL.

The rearrangement joins TRBV5-1 to TRBJ2-5; D is undetermined. The CDR3 sequence is 14 residues long. From germline, CDR1 is SGHRS and CDR2 YFSETQ. V was clipped by 4 bases and J by 3 bases, with 13 bases between them. The CDR3 DNA sequence: TGCGCCAGCAGCCCCCGACTTAAAGAAGAGACCCAGTACTTC. Protein product: CASSPRLKEETQYF.

This clone occurred once. The chain combines TRBV9 with TRBJ2-5; 7 bases match TRBD2. CDR1 is SGDLS, CDR2 YYNGEE, per germline. The V gene end was trimmed by 5 bases and the J gene end by 5 bases; junction bases not matched to a gene: 9. The CDR3 has 14 amino acids. The CDR3 DNA is TGTGCCAGCAGTCGTTCGGGGGGAGAGGAGACCCAGTACTTC. Its protein is CASSRSGGEETQYF.

The V call is TRBV5-4, the J call TRBJ2-7, with TRBD2 matching 7 bases. The V gene's germline CDR1 is SGHNT and CDR2 YYREEE (reference sequence). V trimming: 5 bases; J trimming: 6 bases; junction bases outside the gene matches: 17. The CDR3 length is 16 residues. In DNA, the CDR3 is TGTGCCAGCAGTCTGACGTCTGGACTAGGACTATTCGAGCAGTACTTC. It yields the protein CASSLTSGLGLFEQYF.

V is TRBV5-1 and J is TRBJ2-2, with 8 bases aligning to TRBD2. Looked up from germline, CDR1 is SGHRS and CDR2 is YFSETQ. With 1 base clipped from V and 7 bases from J, the junction kept 18 bases outside the gene matches. There are 19 residues in the CDR3. The CDR3, as DNA: TGCGCCAGCAGCTTGACTAGCGGACGAACAAGGGTGGCGAACGGGGAGCTGTTTTTT. Encoded protein: CASSLTSGRTRVANGELFF.

The chain has TRBV27 and TRBJ2-7; 7 bases fit TRBD2. Germline V gene sequence: CDR1 MNHEY, CDR2 SMNVEV (reference sequence). Germline trimming cut 6 bases from V and 2 bases from J; bases unmatched to any gene: 10. This CDR3 region has 15 residues. The CDR3 sequence: CASRPPSGTPYEQYF. In DNA, the CDR3 is TGTGCCAGCAGACCTCCTAGCGGAACCCCCTACGAGCAGTACTTC.

The chain uses TRBV9 and TRBJ2-3; 8 nucleotides line up with TRBD2. With 4 bases clipped from V and 3 bases from J, the junction kept 7 bases outside the gene matches. The CDR3 has 15 amino acids. Germline V lookup: CDR1 SGDLS, CDR2 YYNGEE. CDR3 in DNA: TGTGCCAGCAGCATTGCCGGGACTAGAACAGATACGCAGTATTTT. It yields the protein CASSIAGTRTDTQYF.

V and J are TRBV6-1 and TRBJ1-1; the match to TRBD1 covers 7 bases. Unmatched junction bases numbered 8, after V lost 4 bases and J lost 6 bases. The V gene's germline CDR1 is MNHNS and CDR2 SASEGT. The CDR3 runs to 14 residues. The CDR3 reads CASSVFDRVAEAFF. The CDR3 bases are TGTGCCAGCAGTGTTTTCGACAGGGTCGCTGAAGCTTTCTTT.

V and J are TRBV7-2 and TRBJ2-5; 7 bases map to TRBD2. The ends lost 3 bases at V and 11 bases at J; junction bases unmatched: 12. This CDR3 has 14 residues. Germline assignment: CDR1 SGHTA and CDR2 FQGNSA. The CDR3 region is CASSLRTAAREQYF. CDR3 nucleotide sequence: TGTGCCAGCAGCTTGAGGACCGCTGCGCGGGAGCAGTACTTC.

V gene TRBV14 combines with J gene TRBJ1-4, with D possibly TRBD1 on 6 matching bases. Between the trimmed V and J ends, which lost 4 bases and 3 bases, there was a span of 12 bases. This CDR3 region has 15 residues. Looked up from germline, CDR1 is SGHDN and CDR2 is FVKESK. In DNA, the CDR3 is TGTGCCAGCAGCCGTAGACAGGAGCCTAATGAAAAACTGTTTTTT. Its protein product is CASSRRQEPNEKLFF.

The sample holds one count of this clone. V is TRBV15 and J is TRBJ1-1, with D hard to call. V was shortened by 1 base and J by 3 bases, with 12 bases between the two germline ends. Germline V gene lookup returns CDR1 LNHNV and CDR2 YYDKDF (reference sequence). CDR3 size: 15 residues. The CDR3 DNA reads TGTGCCACCAGCAGAGGGGCCCTTCCGGACACTGAAGCTTTCTTT. The encoded protein is CATSRGALPDTEAFF. Full variable domain (missing parts from reference TRBV15 and TRBJ1-1): DAMVIQNPRYQVTQFGKPVTLSCSQTLNHNVMYWYQQKSSQAPKLLFHYYDKDFNNEADTPDNFQSRRPNTSFCFLDIRSPGLGDTAMYLCATSRGALPDTEAFFGQGTRLTVV.

This rearrangement joins TRBV7-9 to TRBJ2-7, with 8 bases that match TRBD2. This CDR3 is 16 amino acids long. Looked up from germline, CDR1 is SEHNR and CDR2 is FQNEAQ (reference sequence). The trim removed 1 base at V and 2 bases at J, leaving 7 bases unmatched. CDR3 in DNA: TGTGCCAGCAGCTTAGGAGGCGGGGGGATCACCTACGAGCAGTACTTC. It yields the protein CASSLGGGGITYEQYF.

The chain links TRBV10-3 to TRBJ1-1; 7 bases map to TRBD1. The germline V gene has CDR1 ENHRY and CDR2 SYGVKD. This CDR3 has 12 amino acids. With 7 bases clipped from V and 6 bases from J, the junction kept 5 bases outside the gene matches. The CDR3 protein is CAITGGQPEAFF. In DNA form, the CDR3 reads TGTGCCATCACCGGGGGACAGCCTGAAGCTTTCTTT.